The 22 T cell receptor beta chains reported below all come from one sample, sequenced in a study of molecular identifiers for immune sequencing clone quantification. TCRdb re-analysed the PCR reads in MiXCR, keeping a single row per CDR3 protein. The sample consists of 350,000 or so distinct CDR3 sequences, about a fifth of them appearing once. Sequences were obtained from naive CD8+ T cells from blood, with Jurkat cell RNA spiked in. Subset described: FACS-sorted CD8+CD4-CCR7+CD45RA+ naive T cells. These receptor sequences come from a human donor in good health. Some libraries in this study had Jurkat cell RNA spiked in.

In its sample, this clonotype was seen many times. This rearrangement joins TRBV7-8 to TRBJ2-1; 10 nucleotides line up with TRBD2. Trimming cost V 10 bases and J 7 bases; bases outside gene matches: 4. CDR1 and CDR2 (germline): SGHVS, FQNEAQ. This CDR3 is built from 12 residues. CDR3 nucleotide sequence: TGTGCCACACTACTAGCGGGAAATGAGCAGTTCTTC. Encoded protein: CATLLAGNEQFF. The full variable domain, its missing parts supplied by reference TRBV7-8 and TRBJ2-1, is GAGVSQSPRYKVAKRGQDVALRCDPISGHVSLFWYQQALGQGPEFLTYFQNEAQLDKSGLPSDRFFAERPEGSVSTLKIQRTQQEDSAVYLCATLLAGNEQFFGPGTRLTVL.

This clonotype occurred many times. The chain is built from TRBV20-1 and TRBJ2-1; D is unclear. Germline assignment: CDR1 DFQATT and CDR2 SNEGSKA (reference sequence). This CDR3 is built from 15 residues. With 5 bases removed from V and 2 bases from J, the gap between germline ends came to 16 bases. CDR3 DNA sequence: TGCAGTGCTGGTCCAGGAGAGAAACCCTACAATGAGCAGTTCTTC. It is translated as CSAGPGEKPYNEQFF.

In its sample, this clonotype was seen many times. The chain employs TRBV29-1 and TRBJ2-5; D not certain. Germline assignment: CDR1 SQVTM and CDR2 ANQGSEA. The germline V and J ends were trimmed by 4 bases and 2 bases, with 14 bases remaining between them. CDR3 length: 14 residues. CDR3 region: CSVAMWRQQETQYF. CDR3 coding DNA: TGCAGCGTTGCTATGTGGCGGCAGCAAGAGACCCAGTACTTC.

This clonotype was detected ten times or more. The rearrangement links TRBV28 to TRBJ2-2; 8 nucleotides match TRBD1. This CDR3 is built from 16 residues. The germline V gene has CDR1 MDHEN and CDR2 SYDVKM. The ends lost 1 base at V and 6 bases at J; junction bases unmatched: 7. CDR3 bases: TGTGCCAGCAGTTTATCTGACAGGGGATTGGCCGGGGAGCTGTTTTTT. This gives the protein CASSLSDRGLAGELFF.

This clonotype was counted many times. This chain's CDR3 is CASSQPGRYEQYF. In nucleotides, the CDR3 is TGCGCCAGCAGCCAACCCGGACGGTACGAGCAGTACTTC. The chain carries TRBV4-1 and TRBJ2-7; D gene uncertain. The CDR3 sequence is 13 residues long. From germline, CDR1 is MGHRA and CDR2 YSYEKL. Trimming left V 2 bases short and J 4 bases short, with 9 bases between.

At least ten counts were recorded for this clonotype. This chain links TRBV7-2 with TRBJ2-7, with TRBD2 identical over 8 bases. Trimming cost V 3 bases and J 2 bases; bases outside gene matches: 6. The CDR3 contains 15 residues. Germline V gives CDR1 SGHTA, CDR2 FQGNSA. As DNA, the CDR3 is TGTGCCAGCAGCTTCAGTAGCGGGGAAACCTACGAGCAGTACTTC. Residues: CASSFSSGETYEQYF. Variable domain in full (rest from reference TRBV7-2 and TRBJ2-7): GAGVSQSPSNKVTEKGKDVELRCDPISGHTALYWYRQSLGQGLEFLIYFQGNSAPDKSGLPSDRFSAERTGGSVSTLTIQRTQQEDSAVYLCASSFSSGETYEQYFGPGTRLTVT.

A word on this clonotype: Just one base apart from a much larger clone, this may be a read error. The rearrangement joins TRBV7-9 to TRBJ1-6; D gene unclear. From germline, CDR1 is SEHNR and CDR2 FQNEAQ (reference sequence). The CDR3 totals 12 residues. The CDR3 nucleotides are TGTGCCAGCAGCCCCCTCAATTCACCCCCCCACTTT. Translated: CASSPLNSPPHF.

This clonotype has a count of ten or more. This CDR3 is CASSLAPGDTEAFF. CDR3 DNA: TGTGCCAGCAGTTTAGCGCCCGGGGACACTGAAGCTTTCTTT. This chain joins TRBV12-3 or TRBV12-4 and TRBJ1-1; D remains ambiguous. This CDR3 spans 14 amino acids. V dropped 0 bases and J dropped 3 bases, with 8 bases sitting between them.

To note about this clonotype: One junction end does not reproduce the germline sequence, and a read error may be involved. The chain is built from TRBV30 and TRBJ1-1, with D possibly TRBD1 on 6 matching bases. CDR1 and CDR2 (germline): GTSNPN, SVGIG (reference sequence). The CDR3 is 12 amino acids. This CDR3 reads CARSLGGTEALF. The CDR3 DNA follows: TGTGCCCGGTCACTTGGGGGCACTGAAGCTCTCTTT.

This clonotype was detected many times. The chain recombines TRBV12-3 or TRBV12-4 with TRBJ2-3; D is ambiguous. This CDR3 spans 13 amino acids. Deletions cut 6 bases from V and 3 bases from J, with 10 bases between. CDR3 sequence: CASSSGRTDTQYF. The CDR3 DNA reads as TGTGCCAGCAGCTCGGGCCGTACAGATACGCAGTATTTT.

Many counts were recorded for this clonotype. The chain is built from TRBV5-4 and TRBJ2-3; TRBD2 aligns across 8 bases. This CDR3 has 15 residues. Germline V gives CDR1 SGHNT, CDR2 YYREEE (reference sequence). Germline trimming cut 4 bases from V and 2 bases from J; bases unmatched to any gene: 6. In nucleotides, the CDR3 is TGTGCCAGCAGCCCCGGACTAGCCTACACAGATACGCAGTATTTT. Its translation: CASSPGLAYTDTQYF.

This clonotype was detected many times. The chain has TRBV2 and TRBJ1-1; the match to TRBD1 covers 9 bases. The ends lost 4 bases at V and 6 bases at J; junction bases unmatched: 6. Germline CDR1 reads SNHLY; CDR2 reads FYNNEI. The CDR3 is 14 amino acids. The CDR3 reads CASSAGTGNPEAFF. Here the CDR3 DNA reads TGTGCCAGCAGTGCCGGGACAGGGAATCCTGAAGCTTTCTTT.

V and J are TRBV4-2 and TRBJ2-2; TRBD2 matches 11 bases. Germline assignment: CDR1 LGHNA and CDR2 YNFKEQ. V shed 3 bases and J 8 bases; nucleotides not matched to a gene: 8. The CDR3 has 16 residues. The CDR3 DNA reads TGTGCCAGCAGCCAGGGACTAGCGGAGGAAGGAGGGGAGCTGTTTTTT. Translation: CASSQGLAEEGGELFF.

This clonotype was seen a handful of times. The chain recombines TRBV4-1 with TRBJ2-7; D may be TRBD1 or TRBD2 (5 bases each). The germline V gene encodes CDR1 MGHRA and CDR2 YSYEKL. Trimming pared 4 bases from V and 0 bases from J, leaving 19 bases between. The CDR3 is made up of 17 amino acids. The CDR3 DNA follows: TGCGCCAGCAGCCCGTCCCCTTCCGGGGCCAGCTCCTACGAGCAGTACTTC. Residues: CASSPSPSGASSYEQYF.

This clonotype was counted ten times or more. This chain connects TRBV29-1 to TRBJ2-5; 11 bases map to TRBD2. CDR3 length: 20 amino acids. With V trimmed by 0 bases and J by 2 bases, 17 bases remained unmatched. Germline assignment: CDR1 SQVTM and CDR2 ANQGSEA. CDR3 sequence reads: CSVEDQWFQTSGAEQETQYF. CDR3 DNA sequence: TGCAGCGTTGAAGATCAGTGGTTTCAGACTAGCGGGGCGGAGCAAGAGACCCAGTACTTC. The complete variable domain, with remaining parts taken from reference TRBV29-1 and TRBJ2-5, reads SAVISQKPSRDICQRGTSLTIQCQVDSQVTMMFWYRQQPGQSLTLIATANQGSEATYESGFVIDKFPISRPNLTFSTLTVSNMSPEDSSIYLCSVEDQWFQTSGAEQETQYFGPGTRLLVL.

Ten or more counts support this clonotype. This sequence joins TRBV21-1 and TRBJ2-6; TRBD1, the table's D call, lacks a check against the DNA. TRBV21-1 is deemed a pseudogene. The CDR3 extends over 19 amino acids. CDR3 DNA sequence: TGTGCCAGCAGCAAAGAGGGGGACGTCGGAGTCTCTGGGGCCAACGTCCTGACTTTC. Translating it yields CASSKEGDVGVSGANVLTF.

This clonotype came up many times. The chain carries TRBV24-1 and TRBJ2-1; 8 bases line up with TRBD1. V lost 4 bases, J lost 7 bases, and 8 bases stayed unmatched. In germline, CDR1 is KGHDR, CDR2 SFDVKD. CDR3 length: 15 amino acids. The CDR3 nucleotides read TGTGCCACCAGTGACACAGGGGGTAGGGGGAATGAGCAGTTCTTC. This sequence encodes CATSDTGGRGNEQFF.

Notes on this clonotype: This may be a read error: a much more frequent sequence differs by one nucleotide. The chain has TRBV29-1 and TRBJ1-2; tentatively, D is TRBD1 (6 bases). This CDR3 has 14 amino acids. CDR1 SQVTM and CDR2 ANQGSEA come from the germline V gene. The CDR3 protein is CSVDDRPRAYDYTF. The CDR3 coding sequence is TGCAGCGTTGATGACAGGCCCCGAGCCTATGACTACACCTTC.

This clonotype was seen at least ten times. V and J are TRBV12-5 and TRBJ2-1; D not resolved. Germline CDR1 is LGHNT and CDR2 is FRNRAP. Between the trimmed V and J ends, which lost 3 bases and 8 bases, there was a span of 5 bases. The CDR3 is 11 amino acids. The CDR3 here is CASGLLDEQFF. CDR3 nucleotide sequence: TGTGCTAGTGGTTTATTGGATGAGCAGTTCTTC.

The CDR3 is CAWGTGLTRGNEQYF. The CDR3 nucleotides read TGTGCCTGGGGAACAGGGCTAACGAGGGGAAACGAGCAGTACTTC. The rearrangement joins TRBV30 to TRBJ2-7; D possibly corresponds to TRBD1 (6 bases). The V end lost 5 bases, the J end lost 5 bases, and 22 bases lay between the germline ends. The V gene's germline CDR1 is GTSNPN and CDR2 SVGIG (reference sequence). CDR3 length: 15 amino acids.

Points on this clonotype: This may stem from a read error, because a much larger clone lies one nucleotide away. This rearrangement joins TRBV9 to TRBJ2-1, with D perhaps matching TRBD1 or TRBD2 (6 bases each). Germline CDR1 and CDR2: SGDLS and YYNGEE. The CDR3 spans 16 residues. The CDR3 nucleotides are TGTGCCAGCCGCGTAGGGGGGCTCGGAGGAAACAATGAGCAGTTCTTC. Translated, it gives CASRVGGLGGNNEQFF.

Regarding this clonotype: This could be a read error, since a much larger clone is one nucleotide away. V usage is TRBV7-2 and J usage is TRBJ2-1; D is possibly TRBD1 or TRBD2 (6 bases each). Germline CDR1 and CDR2: SGHTA and FQGNSA. The CDR3 has 16 residues. The CDR3 region is CASSSELGGIYNEQLF. CDR3 sequence (DNA): TGTGCCAGCAGCTCCGAATTGGGGGGCATATACAATGAGCAGCTCTTC.